The source of this T cell receptor (beta chain) is a study of cytotoxic CD8 clonotypes in ibrutinib-treated CLL. Across the study: Enrolment comprised approximately 10 relapsed/refractory and 15 treatment-naive patients; about 18 were IGHV unmutated.

The CDR3 has 14 residues. V trimming: 5 bases; J trimming: 2 bases; junction bases outside the gene matches: 4. The germline CDR1 and CDR2 sequences are MRHNA and SNTAGT. General study findings and limits: Shared public clonotypes were rare, and on treatment they either got smaller or stayed the same. A rise in clonality was seen at ibrutinib response, and a fall back toward baseline was seen at progression.

Clones were sequenced by immunoSEQ multiplex PCR, and TCRdb holds only the in-frame ones, with some missing. The table shows approximately 150,000 clones, with more than 80% occurring only once. Of note for this clone: The target antigen is unknown.

This clonotype was sampled from a human donor with chronic lymphocytic leukemia. The sample in question was PBMCs, obtained after 24 months of ibrutinib treatment. The chain has TRBV6-4 and TRBJ2-3; 7 nucleotides agree with TRBD2. The CDR3 DNA follows: TGTGCCAGCAGTCGGGGGGACCCCACAGATACGCAGTATTTT. It translates to CASSRGDPTDTQYF.